Presented here are 30 T cell receptor beta chains from one specimen sequenced in a study of cytomegalovirus exposure and HLA in healthy donors. Some clones are missing from TCRdb's copy, which holds only in-frame ones; the method was immunoSEQ multiplex PCR. The sample shows 150,000 to 200,000 clones, more than 75% of them seen only once. Material for sequencing was PBMCs. These receptors originate from a man aged 18 to 35 in good health and CMV-seronegative.

This clone has only one observation. J is TRBJ2-7 and V is TRBV7-8; no clear D. Germline V gene lookup returns CDR1 SGHVS and CDR2 FQNEAQ. With 5 bases removed from V and 2 bases from J, the gap between germline ends came to 13 bases. The CDR3 covers 14 residues. In nucleotides, the CDR3 is TGTGCCAGCAGCCAACTCTCTAAGACCTACGAGCAGTACTTC. This translates into CASSQLSKTYEQYF.

The chain is built from TRBV25-1 and TRBJ2-7; 12 bases agree with TRBD2. Germline lookup yields CDR1 MGHDK and CDR2 SYGVNS. The trim removed 5 bases at V and 6 bases at J, leaving 8 bases unmatched. The CDR3 sequence is 15 residues long. The CDR3 bases are TGTGCCAGCAGTCCTCGGACTAGCGGGAATATCGAGCAGTACTTC. Protein: CASSPRTSGNIEQYF.

The J gene is TRBJ1-1, the V gene TRBV19; the D gene is possibly TRBD1 (6 bases). CDR1 is LNHDA and CDR2 is SQIVND in the germline V gene (reference sequence). Trimming shortened V by 2 bases and J by 4 bases, and 14 bases separated the two germline ends. This CDR3 has 15 amino acids. The CDR3 region has the DNA TGTGCCAGTAGTATAAGGGGGGGTAGGAGCACTGAAGCTTTCTTT. This sequence encodes CASSIRGGRSTEAFF.

This chain joins TRBV10-3 and TRBJ1-1, with D tentatively TRBD1 (5 bases). V was shortened by 11 bases and J by 5 bases, with 15 bases between the two germline ends. From germline, CDR1 is ENHRY and CDR2 SYGVKD. This CDR3 has 12 residues. The CDR3, as DNA: TGTGCCGGCGGGACCCCGGGGACTGAAGCTTTCTTT. Its protein product is CAGGTPGTEAFF.

The chain has TRBV4-1 and TRBJ2-7; D is perhaps TRBD2 (5 bases). This CDR3 contains 14 residues. Germline loops: CDR1 MGHRA, CDR2 YSYEKL. Trimming removed 1 base from V and 5 bases from J, with 12 bases in between. For the CDR3, the DNA is TGCGCCAGCAGCCAAGCTCGGGAAGTAAACGAGCAGTACTTC. Translated: CASSQAREVNEQYF.

V and J are TRBV6-1 and TRBJ1-4; a possible D gene is TRBD1 (6 bases). Germline lookup yields CDR1 MNHNS and CDR2 SASEGT. The CDR3 has 13 amino acids. The DNA of the CDR3 is TGTGCTTGGGGGGGGCTCGAAAATGAAAAACTGTTTTTT. Encoded protein: CAWGGLENEKLFF.

This clone was seen only a few times. This sequence joins TRBV7-9 and TRBJ2-7, with 7 bases that match TRBD1. CDR1 SEHNR and CDR2 FQNEAQ come from the germline V gene (reference sequence). The CDR3 has 15 amino acids. After removal of 5 bases from V and 1 base from J, the junction contained 8 bases not matched to a gene. In DNA form, the CDR3 reads TGTGCCAGCAGCGGCCTGGACAGGCCTTCCTACGAGCAGTACTTC. Protein sequence: CASSGLDRPSYEQYF.

The chain employs TRBV7-8 and TRBJ2-3; 8 nucleotides align to TRBD1. The J segment lost 3 bases and the V segment lost 5 bases, leaving 13 bases of the junction unmatched. There are 17 residues in the CDR3. The germline V gene has CDR1 SGHVS and CDR2 FQNEAQ. CDR3 sequence (DNA): TGTGCCAGCAGCCAAAAACAGACAGGGGTTTGGACAGATACGCAGTATTTT. This encodes CASSQKQTGVWTDTQYF.

Comments on this clone: The sample has other DNA sequences that encode this CDR3 too. This chain uses TRBV29-1 with TRBJ2-2; D possibly corresponds to TRBD1 (5 bases). V was clipped by 5 bases and J by 5 bases, with 9 bases between them. Looked up from germline, CDR1 is SQVTM and CDR2 is ANQGSEA. The length of the CDR3 is 12 residues. In DNA, the CDR3 is TGCAGCGTTCTCAGGGATACCGGGGAGCTGTTTTTT. Amino acids: CSVLRDTGELFF.

This rearrangement joins TRBV6-1 to TRBJ2-7, with 7 bases lining up with TRBD2. Germline loops: CDR1 MNHNS, CDR2 SASEGT. The V and J ends lost 4 bases and 3 bases, in that order; junction bases with no gene match: 3. This CDR3 is built from 13 residues. CDR3 residues: CASSGGRVYEQYV. In nucleotides, the CDR3 is TGTGCCAGCAGTGGTGGGAGGGTCTACGAGCAGTACGTC.

This clone was detected once. The rearrangement uses TRBV6-5 and TRBJ1-4; D may be TRBD1 (6 bases). Germline V gene sequence: CDR1 MNHEY, CDR2 SVGAGI. The CDR3 is 16 residues long. Trimming stripped 0 bases from V and 8 bases from J, with 16 bases between. The CDR3 loop is CASSYSGHPSTEKLFF. DNA of the CDR3: TGTGCCAGCAGTTACTCGGGACATCCTTCTACAGAAAAACTGTTTTTT.

This chain joins TRBV18 and TRBJ2-7; D is ambiguous. From germline, CDR1 is KGHSH and CDR2 LQKENI. The CDR3 has 13 residues. V was pared by 2 bases and J by 3 bases, with 8 bases between. CDR3 loop: CASSPEEGYEQYF. DNA of the CDR3: TGTGCCAGCTCACCAGAGGAAGGCTACGAGCAGTACTTC.

The chain has TRBV4-2 and TRBJ2-1; maybe TRBD2 (5 bases). This CDR3 contains 16 residues. The V end was cut by 0 bases, the J end by 0 bases, with 9 bases between. Germline CDR1 is LGHNA and CDR2 is YNFKEQ. The CDR3 region is CASSQDAGNSYNEQFF. As DNA, the CDR3 is TGTGCCAGCAGCCAAGATGCGGGTAACTCCTACAATGAGCAGTTCTTC.

The V and J genes are TRBV7-2 and TRBJ2-1, with 15 bases that match TRBD2. V gave up 5 bases and J gave up 8 bases; unmatched junction bases: 4. There are 15 residues in the CDR3. Germline lookup yields CDR1 SGHTA and CDR2 FQGNSA. The CDR3 sequence: CASSPRTSGRDEQFF. In DNA, the CDR3 is TGTGCCAGCAGCCCGCGGACTAGCGGGAGGGATGAGCAGTTCTTC.

This chain links TRBV7-6 with TRBJ2-1; D is possibly TRBD1 (6 bases). This CDR3 region has 15 residues. V lost 5 bases, J lost 2 bases, and 13 bases lay in between. The germline gives CDR1 SGHVS, CDR2 FNYEAQ. The CDR3, as DNA: TGTGCCAGCAGCCACAAGGACAGACCCTACAATGAGCAGTTCTTC. Its protein product is CASSHKDRPYNEQFF.

The chain recombines TRBV10-1 with TRBJ2-2; TRBD1 matches at 8 bases. The junction had 2 bases not matched to a gene; V was cut back by 7 bases and J by 1 base. The CDR3 is 14 amino acids. The V gene's germline CDR1 is WNHNN and CDR2 SYGVQD (reference sequence). This chain's CDR3 is CASTGTGNTGELFF. The CDR3 DNA follows: TGCGCCAGCACCGGGACAGGGAACACCGGGGAGCTGTTTTTT.

The rearrangement joins TRBV5-1 to TRBJ1-4, with D perhaps TRBD1 (6 bases). V shed 1 base and J shed 1 base, with 11 bases lying between them. Per germline, CDR1 SGHRS and CDR2 YFSETQ. CDR3 length equals 16 residues. CDR3 in amino acids: CASSLLATGTNEKLFF. The CDR3 DNA is TGCGCCAGCAGCTTGTTGGCGACAGGAACTAATGAAAAACTGTTTTTT. Supplemented by reference TRBV5-1 and TRBJ1-4, the full variable domain reads KAGVTQTPRYLIKTRGQQVTLSCSPISGHRSVSWYQQTPGQGLQFLFEYFSETQRNKGNFPGRFSGRQFSNSRSEMNVSTLELGDSALYLCASSLLATGTNEKLFFGSGTQLSVL.

The chain combines TRBV6-1 with TRBJ1-2, with D maybe TRBD1 (6 bases). The V end lost 7 bases, the J end lost 3 bases, and 18 bases lay between the germline ends. Germline V gives CDR1 MNHNS, CDR2 SASEGT. This CDR3 comprises 15 residues. The CDR3 region is CASNTRQELDYGYTF. CDR3 nucleotides: TGTGCCAGCAACACACGACAGGAGCTCGACTATGGCTACACCTTC.

The chain couples TRBV28 to TRBJ1-5, with D maybe TRBD1 (6 bases). V lost 0 bases and J lost 4, with 13 bases in between. There are 16 residues in the CDR3. Germline CDR1 MDHEN, CDR2 SYDVKM. The CDR3 DNA reads TGTGCCAGCAGTTTATGGGAAGGGCAGGGGAATCAGCCCCAGCATTTT. Its protein product is CASSLWEGQGNQPQHF.

The chain has TRBV6-1 and TRBJ1-5; 8 bases agree with TRBD1. This CDR3 contains 15 residues. The germline CDR1 and CDR2 sequences are MNHNS and SASEGT. V dropped 5 bases and J dropped 3; count of bases not matched to a gene: 6. This chain's CDR3 is CASSPRTGSNQPQHF. The CDR3 DNA reads as TGTGCCAGCAGTCCCCGGACAGGGTCCAATCAGCCCCAGCATTTT.

CDR3 coding DNA: TGTGCCAGTAGTCCCCGGGACAGGGTAACCTACGAGCAGTACTTC. This codes for CASSPRDRVTYEQYF. The rearrangement uses TRBV19 and TRBJ2-7; 9 bases are a match to TRBD1. The CDR3 totals 15 residues. Germline V gene data show CDR1 as LNHDA and CDR2 as SQIVND (reference sequence). Trimming cost V 5 bases and J 2 bases; bases outside gene matches: 7.

V usage is TRBV7-9 and J usage is TRBJ1-3; TRBD1 is a possible D gene (5 bases). The length of the CDR3 is 15 residues. V was trimmed by 5 bases and J by 0 bases, leaving 11 bases between them. Germline CDR1 is SEHNR and CDR2 is FQNEAQ (reference sequence). The CDR3 is CASSGRVPSGNTIYF. The DNA for the CDR3 is TGTGCCAGCAGCGGCAGGGTTCCCTCTGGAAACACCATATATTTT.

This clone showed up just once. The rearrangement links TRBV28 to TRBJ2-3, with D possibly being TRBD2 (5 bases). With 6 bases removed from V and 10 bases from J, the gap between germline ends came to 11 bases. Germline CDR1 and CDR2: MDHEN and SYDVKM. This CDR3 spans 11 amino acids. CDR3 residues: CASSRLGAQYF. CDR3 coding DNA: TGTGCCAGCAGCCGACTGGGAGCGCAGTATTTT.

The chain has TRBV5-1 and TRBJ1-4; 9 nucleotides line up with TRBD1. Looked up from germline, CDR1 is SGHRS and CDR2 is YFSETQ. With 3 bases clipped from V and 8 bases from J, the junction kept 8 bases outside the gene matches. CDR3 size: 15 residues. Here the CDR3 reads CASSSAGTGNEKLFF. The CDR3 DNA follows: TGCGCCAGCAGCTCCGCCGGGACAGGGAACGAAAAACTGTTTTTT. Complete variable domain (other parts from reference TRBV5-1 and TRBJ1-4): KAGVTQTPRYLIKTRGQQVTLSCSPISGHRSVSWYQQTPGQGLQFLFEYFSETQRNKGNFPGRFSGRQFSNSRSEMNVSTLELGDSALYLCASSSAGTGNEKLFFGSGTQLSVL.

The V gene is TRBV7-8, the J gene TRBJ1-1; 9 bases fit TRBD1. CDR1 is SGHVS and CDR2 is FQNEAQ in the germline V gene. This CDR3 is 15 amino acids long. V lost 5 bases, J lost 1 base, and 5 bases stayed unmatched. The CDR3 DNA sequence: TGTGCCAGCAGCCCGGGACAGGGATCGAACACTGAAGCTTTCTTT. Protein sequence: CASSPGQGSNTEAFF.

V usage is TRBV6-4 and J usage is TRBJ2-3; 10 bases agree with TRBD2. The trim removed 3 bases at V and 4 bases at J, leaving 4 bases unmatched. This CDR3 region has 15 residues. Germline assignment: CDR1 MRHNA and CDR2 SNTAGT. CDR3 loop: CASSETLAGADTQYF. The CDR3 nucleotides are TGTGCCAGCAGTGAAACGCTAGCGGGAGCAGATACGCAGTATTTT.

This clone has a handful of counts. CDR3 bases: TGTGCCAGCAGCAACCCGACAGGGGGCTACGAGCAGTACTTC. Protein: CASSNPTGGYEQYF. The chain links TRBV5-4 to TRBJ2-7; TRBD1 matches at 9 bases. Germline values: CDR1 SGHNT, CDR2 YYREEE (reference sequence). V shed 4 bases and J 3 bases; nucleotides not matched to a gene: 5. The CDR3 is made up of 14 amino acids.

The chain joins TRBV5-4 to TRBJ1-2; 10 positions match TRBD1. CDR1 and CDR2 (germline): SGHNT, YYREEE (reference sequence). The CDR3 is 16 amino acids. After removal of 3 bases from V and 0 bases from J, the junction contained 5 bases not matched to a gene. The CDR3 DNA follows: TGTGCCAGCAGCTGGACAGGGGGTCCAGCTAACTATGGCTACACCTTC. Amino acid sequence: CASSWTGGPANYGYTF.

The CDR3 nucleotides read TGTGCCAGTAGTAAGGGGGGGGCGAACACTGAAGCTTTCTTT. The encoded protein is CASSKGGANTEAFF. The V call is TRBV6-5, the J call TRBJ1-1; tentative D call: TRBD1 (6 bases). Germline lookup yields CDR1 MNHEY and CDR2 SVGAGI. The V and J ends lost 9 bases and 1 base respectively, with 15 bases between them. The CDR3 runs to 14 residues.

V is TRBV10-2 and J is TRBJ2-7; the match to TRBD1 covers 8 bases. Germline values: CDR1 WSHSY, CDR2 SAAADI. The CDR3 has 15 residues. J gave up 2 bases and V 0 bases, and 3 bases lay outside the gene matches. Here the CDR3 DNA reads TGCGCCAGCAGTGAGTCAGGGACAGGCCCCTACGAGCAGTACTTC. Translation gives CASSESGTGPYEQYF.